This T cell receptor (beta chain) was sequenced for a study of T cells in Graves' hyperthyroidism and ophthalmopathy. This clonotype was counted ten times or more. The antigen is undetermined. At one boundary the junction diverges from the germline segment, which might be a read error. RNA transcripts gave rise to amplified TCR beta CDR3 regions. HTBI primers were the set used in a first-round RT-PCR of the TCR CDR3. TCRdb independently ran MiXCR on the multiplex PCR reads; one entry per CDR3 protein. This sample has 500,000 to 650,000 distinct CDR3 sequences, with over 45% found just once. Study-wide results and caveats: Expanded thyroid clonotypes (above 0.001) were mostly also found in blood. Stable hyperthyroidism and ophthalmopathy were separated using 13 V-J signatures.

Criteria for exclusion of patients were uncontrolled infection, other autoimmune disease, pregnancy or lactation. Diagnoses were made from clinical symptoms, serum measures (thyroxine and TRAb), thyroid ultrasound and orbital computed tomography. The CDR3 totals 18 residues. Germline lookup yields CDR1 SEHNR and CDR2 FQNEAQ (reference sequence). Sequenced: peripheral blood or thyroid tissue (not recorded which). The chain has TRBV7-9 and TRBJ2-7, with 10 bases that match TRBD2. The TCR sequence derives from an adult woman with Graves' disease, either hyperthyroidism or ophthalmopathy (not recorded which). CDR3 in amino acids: CASSPRAARTSGSYEQYF. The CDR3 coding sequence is TGCGCCAGCAGCCCCCGCGCTGCCCGGACTAGCGGATCCTACGAGCAGTACTTC.